This TCR beta chain was identified in a study of T cell repertoires in cytomegalovirus infection. At the level of the study: In public TCR beta signatures, there were indications of both CMV infection and matching HLA type. Study-wide findings and caveats: People with CMV and the relevant HLA were identified by cumulative public TCR beta family frequency. Clonotypes of TCR beta that were HLA-C-restricted and CMV-specific dominated the ex vivo response.

Each CDR3 protein gets one entry after TCRdb re-called the reads with MiXCR. The sample holds around 240,000 distinct CDR3 sequences; 22% are singletons and the top ten take 15% to 20%. In the case of this clonotype: Its antigen is not identified.

The V gene lost 1 base and the J gene lost 1 base, with 8 bases spanning the gap. The length of the CDR3 is 16 residues. Germline-derived CDR1 and CDR2 are SGHAT and FQNNGV. Sequenced: CD8+ T cells from PBMCs. The clonotype comes from a human donor in good health (CMV status not recorded). Some clones in this sample may be carry-over from other donors' samples. The chain employs TRBV11-2 and TRBJ1-6; D gene uncertain. CDR3 in amino acids: CASSLGAGSYNSPLHF. CDR3 in DNA: TGTGCCAGCAGCTTAGGGGCCGGGTCCTATAATTCACCCCTCCACTTT.